A selection of T cell receptor beta chains follows, all from one sample in a study of control samples from healthy donors and cancer patients. Method: immunoSEQ multiplex PCR; TCRdb's copy keeps in-frame clones and lacks some. The table lists about 140,000 clones, 85% to 95% of them singletons. The sequencing sample was made of blood. The receptors stem from a man aged 40-50 years in good health. The CDR3 runs from the conserved cysteine through the conserved F or W. D genes are given only for firm matches. Size is stated for part of the rows, as once, few or many counts, or as a class when the clone is expanded.

NA	TRBV18	TRBJ2-4	TRBD1	CASSPPTGAKNIQYF	TGTGCCAGCTCACCACCGACAGGGGCCAAAAACATTCAGTACTTC
NA	TRBV7-8	TRBJ1-1	NA	CASSQGGFTEAFF	TGTGCCAGCAGCCAAGGGGGGTTTACTGAAGCTTTCTTT
NA	TRBV5-6	TRBJ1-5	NA	CASSLTGTAGHQPQHF	TGTGCCAGCAGCTTGACTGGGACGGCGGGACATCAGCCCCAGCATTTT
NA	TRBV2	TRBJ2-2	TRBD1	CASSEAGGGGELFF	TGTGCCAGCAGTGAAGCAGGGGGCGGCGGGGAGCTGTTTTTT
NA	TRBV3-1/TRBV3-2	TRBJ1-1	NA	CASSPRSVRTEAFF	TGTGCCAGCAGCCCCCGTTCAGTGAGGACTGAAGCTTTCTTT
NA	TRBV5-4	TRBJ1-3	NA	CASSFGGRKSGNTIYF	TGTGCCAGCAGCTTCGGCGGTAGAAAGTCTGGAAACACCATATATTTT
NA	TRBV11-2	TRBJ1-1	NA	CASSLGQRGTNTEAFF	TGTGCCAGCAGCTTAGGGCAGAGAGGGACCAACACTGAAGCTTTCTTT
NA	TRBV2	TRBJ1-4	TRBD1	CASNQGQGGEKLFF	TGTGCCAGCAACCAAGGACAGGGCGGTGAAAAACTGTTTTTT
NA	TRBV2	TRBJ1-2	TRBD1	CASSGQGGGYTF	TGTGCCAGCAGTGGACAGGGCGGTGGCTACACCTTC
NA	TRBV28	TRBJ2-1	TRBD1	CASQTGVLNEQFF	TGTGCCAGCCAGACAGGGGTATTAAATGAGCAGTTCTTC
few	TRBV27	TRBJ1-1	TRBD1	CASSGTGDEAFF	TGTGCCAGCAGTGGGACAGGGGATGAAGCTTTCTTT
NA	TRBV27	TRBJ2-3	NA	CASGWLTGSTDTQYF	TGTGCCAGCGGCTGGTTAACAGGTAGCACAGATACGCAGTATTTT